This T cell receptor (beta chain) was captured in a study of blood T cells in healthy people across ages. The ends were cut back, 1 base at V and 4 bases at J, with 8 bases in the middle. There are 14 residues in the CDR3. Germline loops: CDR1 MNHEY, CDR2 SMNVEV (reference sequence). A second PCR of 7 to 11 cycles used a sample-barcoded 5' primer and a J-beta primer mix. Each CDR3 protein gets one entry after TCRdb re-called the 5' RACE reads with MiXCR. The sample holds about 640,000 distinct CDR3 sequences; approximately 30% are singletons and the top ten take less than 20%. The TCR sequence derives from a woman aged 80 or over in good health. Sequenced input: blood. The chain recombines TRBV27 with TRBJ2-1; TRBD2 might be the D (5 bases). This chain's CDR3 is CASSLWGAYNEQFF. CDR3 in DNA: TGTGCCAGCAGTTTATGGGGAGCGTACAATGAGCAGTTCTTC.